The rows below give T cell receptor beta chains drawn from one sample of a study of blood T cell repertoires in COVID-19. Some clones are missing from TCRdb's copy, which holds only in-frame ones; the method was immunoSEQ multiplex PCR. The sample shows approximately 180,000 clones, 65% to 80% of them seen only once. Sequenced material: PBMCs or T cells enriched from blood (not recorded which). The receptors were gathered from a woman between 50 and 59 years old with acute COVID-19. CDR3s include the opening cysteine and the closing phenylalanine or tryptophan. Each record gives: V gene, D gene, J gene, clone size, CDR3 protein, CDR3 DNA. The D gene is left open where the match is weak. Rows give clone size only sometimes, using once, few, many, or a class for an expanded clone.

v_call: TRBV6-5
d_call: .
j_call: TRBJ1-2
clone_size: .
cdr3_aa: CASSYSNTYGYTF
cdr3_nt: TGTGCCAGCAGTTACTCGAACACCTATGGCTACACCTTC

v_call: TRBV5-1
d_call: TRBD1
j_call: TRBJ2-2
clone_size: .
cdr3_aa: CASSSAGTGGTGELFF
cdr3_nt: TGCGCCAGCAGCTCCGCCGGGACAGGGGGGACCGGGGAGCTGTTTTTT

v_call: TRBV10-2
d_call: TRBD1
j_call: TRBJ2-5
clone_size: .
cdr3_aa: CASRGTGVGETQYF
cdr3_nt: TGCGCCAGCAGAGGAACAGGGGTAGGAGAGACCCAGTACTTC

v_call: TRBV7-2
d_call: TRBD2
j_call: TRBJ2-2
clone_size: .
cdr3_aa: CASSSTSGVATGELFF
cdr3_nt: TGTGCCAGCAGCTCGACTAGCGGGGTGGCCACCGGGGAGCTGTTTTTT

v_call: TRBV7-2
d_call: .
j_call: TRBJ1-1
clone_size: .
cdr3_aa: CASSLKAGVTEAFF
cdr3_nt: TGTGCCAGCAGCTTAAAGGCAGGGGTCACTGAAGCTTTCTTT

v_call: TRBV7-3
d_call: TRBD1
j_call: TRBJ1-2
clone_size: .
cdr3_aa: CASSGTGAVYGYTF
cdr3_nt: TGTGCCAGCTCGGGGACAGGGGCGGTCTATGGCTACACCTTC

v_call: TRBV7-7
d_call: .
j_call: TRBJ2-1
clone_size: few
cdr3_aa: CASSLAEGAWNEQFF
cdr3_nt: TGTGCTAGCAGCTTGGCGGAAGGGGCCTGGAATGAGCAGTTCTTC

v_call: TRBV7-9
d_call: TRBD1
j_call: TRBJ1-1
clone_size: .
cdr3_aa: CASSPRTGKDEAFF
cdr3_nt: TGTGCCAGCAGCCCCCGGACAGGGAAAGATGAAGCTTTCTTT

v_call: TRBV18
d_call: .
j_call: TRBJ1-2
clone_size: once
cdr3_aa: CASGGQGNGYTF
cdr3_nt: TGTGCCAGCGGTGGACAAGGGAATGGCTACACCTTC

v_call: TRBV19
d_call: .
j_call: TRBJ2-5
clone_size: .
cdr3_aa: CASSDMPVQETQYF
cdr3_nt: TGTGCCAGTAGTGATATGCCGGTCCAAGAGACCCAGTACTTC

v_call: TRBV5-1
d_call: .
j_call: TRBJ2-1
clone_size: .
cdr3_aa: CASSKNPGGSNEQFF
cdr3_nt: TGCGCCAGCAGCAAAAACCCCGGAGGTAGTAATGAGCAGTTCTTC

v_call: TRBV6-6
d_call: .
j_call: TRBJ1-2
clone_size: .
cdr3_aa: CASSYDRHGYTF
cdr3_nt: TGTGCCAGCAGTTATGACAGGCATGGCTACACCTTC

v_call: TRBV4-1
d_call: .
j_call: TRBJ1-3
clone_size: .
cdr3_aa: CASSQAERVPSTGFSGNTIYF
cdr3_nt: TGCGCCAGCAGCCAAGCTGAGAGGGTACCTTCGACAGGCTTCTCTGGAAACACCATATATTTT

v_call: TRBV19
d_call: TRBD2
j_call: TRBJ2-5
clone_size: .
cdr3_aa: CASSDRRTSGGELQETQYF
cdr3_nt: TGTGCCAGTAGTGATCGCCGGACTAGCGGGGGGGAACTCCAAGAGACCCAGTACTTC

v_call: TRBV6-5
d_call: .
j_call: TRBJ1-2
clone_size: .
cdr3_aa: CASSWGGWSSGYGYTF
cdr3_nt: TGTGCCAGCAGTTGGGGGGGGTGGTCCTCCGGCTATGGCTACACCTTC

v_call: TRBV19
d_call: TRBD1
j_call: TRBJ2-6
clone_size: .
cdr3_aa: CASSVWDSSGANVLTF
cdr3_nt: TGTGCCAGTAGTGTCTGGGACAGCTCTGGGGCCAACGTCCTGACTTTC

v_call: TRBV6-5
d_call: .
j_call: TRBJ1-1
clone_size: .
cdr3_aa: CASRPRSGGNTEAFF
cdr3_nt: TGTGCCAGCAGACCCCGGTCGGGGGGGAACACTGAAGCTTTCTTT

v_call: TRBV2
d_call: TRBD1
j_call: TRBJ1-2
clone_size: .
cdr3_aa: CASSESNRGNYGYTF
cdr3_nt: TGTGCCAGCAGTGAATCCAACAGGGGAAACTATGGCTACACCTTC

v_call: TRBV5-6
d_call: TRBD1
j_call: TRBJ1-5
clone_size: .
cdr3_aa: CASSLTGGGNQPQHF
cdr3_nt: TGTGCCAGCAGCTTGACAGGGGGTGGCAATCAGCCCCAGCATTTT

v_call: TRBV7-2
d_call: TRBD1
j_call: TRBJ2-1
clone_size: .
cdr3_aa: CASSLMPPGQVGEQFF
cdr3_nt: TGTGCCAGCAGCTTAATGCCCCCGGGACAGGTGGGTGAGCAGTTCTTC

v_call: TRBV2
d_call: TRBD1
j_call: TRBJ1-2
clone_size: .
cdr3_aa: CANGQGLYGYTF
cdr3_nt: TGTGCCAACGGACAGGGCCTCTATGGCTACACCTTC

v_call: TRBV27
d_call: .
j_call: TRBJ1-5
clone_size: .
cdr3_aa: CASSLMQGGNQPQHF
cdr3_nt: TGTGCCAGCAGTTTAATGCAGGGTGGCAATCAGCCCCAGCATTTT

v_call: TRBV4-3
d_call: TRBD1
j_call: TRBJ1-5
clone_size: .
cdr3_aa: CASSQDQGVNQPQHF
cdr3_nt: TGCGCCAGCAGCCAAGACCAGGGGGTTAATCAGCCCCAGCATTTT

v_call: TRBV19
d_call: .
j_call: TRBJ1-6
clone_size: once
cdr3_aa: CASRDSLGPYNSPLHF
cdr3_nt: TGTGCCAGTAGGGACTCCCTGGGCCCCTATAATTCACCCCTCCACTTT

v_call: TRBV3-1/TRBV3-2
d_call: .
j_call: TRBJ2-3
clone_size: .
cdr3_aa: CASSQDRGSSTDTQYF
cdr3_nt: TGTGCCAGCAGCCAAGATAGAGGGTCTAGCACAGATACGCAGTATTTT

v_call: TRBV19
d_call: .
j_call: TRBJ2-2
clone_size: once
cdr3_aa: CASSMGAARTGELFF
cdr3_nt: TGTGCCAGTAGTATGGGGGCGGCGCGAACCGGGGAGCTGTTTTTT

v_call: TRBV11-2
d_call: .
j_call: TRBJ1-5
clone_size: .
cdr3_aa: CASSLGDNQPQHF
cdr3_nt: TGTGCCAGCAGCTTAGGAGATAATCAGCCCCAGCATTTT

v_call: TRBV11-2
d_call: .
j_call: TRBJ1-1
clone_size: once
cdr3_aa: CASSSGLLEAFF
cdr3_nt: TGTGCCAGCAGCTCCGGACTGCTGGAAGCTTTCTTT

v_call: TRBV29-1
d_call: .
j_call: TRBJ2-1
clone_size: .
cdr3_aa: CSVAGVHEQFF
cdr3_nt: TGCAGCGTTGCCGGGGTCCATGAGCAGTTCTTC

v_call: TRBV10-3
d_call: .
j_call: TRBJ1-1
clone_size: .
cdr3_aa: CAIRGGEYTEAFF
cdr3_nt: TGTGCCATCAGGGGGGGGGAATACACTGAAGCTTTCTTT

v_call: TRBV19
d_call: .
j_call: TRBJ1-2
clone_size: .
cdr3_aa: CASSIDAGRYGYTF
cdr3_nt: TGTGCCAGTAGTATCGACGCGGGGCGCTATGGCTACACCTTC

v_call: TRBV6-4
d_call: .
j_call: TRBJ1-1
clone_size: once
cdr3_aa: CATRRSDTDTEAFF
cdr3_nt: TGTGCCACCAGAAGAAGTGACACGGACACTGAAGCTTTCTTT

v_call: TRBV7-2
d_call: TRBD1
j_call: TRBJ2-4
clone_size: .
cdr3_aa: CASSARTGGAGAKNIQYF
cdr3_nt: TGTGCCAGCAGCGCACGGACAGGGGGCGCCGGGGCCAAAAACATTCAGTACTTC

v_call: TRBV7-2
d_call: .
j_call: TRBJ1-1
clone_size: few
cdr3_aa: CASSSQGGGTEAFF
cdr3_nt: TGTGCCAGCAGCTCACAGGGTGGTGGGACTGAAGCTTTCTTT

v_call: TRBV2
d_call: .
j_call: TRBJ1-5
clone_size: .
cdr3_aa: CATKGGGQPQHF
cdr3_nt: TGTGCCACCAAAGGGGGTGGTCAGCCCCAGCATTTT

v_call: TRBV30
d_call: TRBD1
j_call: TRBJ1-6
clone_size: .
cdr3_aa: CAWRTGYNSPLHF
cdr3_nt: TGTGCCTGGCGGACAGGGTATAATTCACCCCTCCACTTT

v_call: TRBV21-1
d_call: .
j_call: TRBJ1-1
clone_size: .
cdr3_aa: CASSKVSLGPPGAFF
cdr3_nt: TGTGCCAGCAGCAAAGTTTCTCTCGGACCCCCAGGGGCTTTCTTT